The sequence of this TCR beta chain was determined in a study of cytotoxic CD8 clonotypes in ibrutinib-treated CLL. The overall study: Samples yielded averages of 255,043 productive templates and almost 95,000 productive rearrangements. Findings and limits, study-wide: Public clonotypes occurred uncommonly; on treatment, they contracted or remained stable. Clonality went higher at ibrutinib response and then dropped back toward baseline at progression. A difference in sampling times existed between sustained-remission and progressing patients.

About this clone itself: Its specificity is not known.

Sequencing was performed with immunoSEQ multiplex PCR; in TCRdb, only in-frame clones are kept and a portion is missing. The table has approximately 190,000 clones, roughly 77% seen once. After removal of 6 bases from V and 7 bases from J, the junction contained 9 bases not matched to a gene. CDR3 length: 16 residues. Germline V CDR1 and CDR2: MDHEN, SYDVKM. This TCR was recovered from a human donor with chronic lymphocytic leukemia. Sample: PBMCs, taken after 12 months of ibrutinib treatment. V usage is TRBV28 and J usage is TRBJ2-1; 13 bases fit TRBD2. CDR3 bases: TGTGCCAGCAGACTCCCCGGACTAGCGGGGGTTAATGAGCAGTTCTTC. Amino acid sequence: CASRLPGLAGVNEQFF.